This TCR beta chain was recorded in a study of human T cells and chemical hapten exposure. Study information: Upper inner arm skin measuring approximately 2 cm by approximately 2 cm received 2% DPC for sensitization. On the upper back, patch tests were applied with 0.01% DPC and read at 6 days.

This sample's time point: patch test 1, 2 weeks after DPC sensitization. Stated treatment: therapeutic diphenylcyclopropenone sensitization with weekly scalp DPC. This clonotype was observed a handful of times. V was clipped by 5 bases and J by 5 bases, with 7 bases between them. The CDR3 sequence is 12 residues long. Germline V gene sequence: CDR1 MDHEN, CDR2 SYDVKM. Per the original data handling: A per-sample median of around 91,000 TCRs was observed, with counts ranging from about 23,224 to 690,600. MiXCR, applied by TCRdb to the RACE reads, yields one record per CDR3 protein. The V and J calls here are based on TCRdb, not the publication. This table holds under 200,000 distinct CDR3 sequences, approximately 14% found once.

This sample comprised whole blood, obtained in connection with sensitization to the hapten diphenylcyclopropenone (DPC). The chain recombines TRBV28 with TRBJ1-5; weak D call: TRBD1 (6 bases). The TCR comes from a woman aged 25 to 39 with alopecia areata. Some clones in this sample may be carry-over from other donors' samples. The CDR3 coding sequence is TGTGCCAGCAGTACAGGGTATCAGCCCCAGCATTTT. Translating gives CASSTGYQPQHF.